This entry is about one T cell receptor beta chain. This sample was taken from a study of shared T cell receptors in the human thymus. Germline CDR1 reads LGHNA; CDR2 reads YSLEER. The CDR3 has 18 residues. The V gene end was trimmed by 1 base and the J gene end by 4 bases; junction bases not matched to a gene: 5. Produced via immunoSEQ multiplex PCR; TCRdb's table is partial and in-frame only. The table includes over 450,000 clones, approximately 80% detected once. Separately, the same data were catalogued under a study of human thymus T cells. That work states: Immunologically healthy infants in Finland undergoing congenital heart defect surgery were the donors.

This sequence was found in a boy under two years old with a congenital heart defect. Sequencing used thymocytes. J is TRBJ2-6 and V is TRBV4-3, with 12 bases that match TRBD1. CDR3 sequence (DNA): TGCGCCAGCAGCCAAGTACGGGACAGGGGGCGAGGGGCCAACGTCCTGACTTTC. This codes for CASSQVRDRGRGANVLTF.